Below are 10 T cell receptor beta chains sequenced from a single sample in a study of T cells in Graves' hyperthyroidism and ophthalmopathy. The investigators amplified TCR beta CDR3 regions from RNA transcripts. First-round RT-PCR with HTBI primers amplified the TCR CDR3 region. TCRdb re-derived calls from the multiplex PCR reads in MiXCR, one entry per CDR3 protein. The top ten clones hold 8.4% of a sample with roughly 740,000 distinct CDR3 sequences, roughly 15% of them seen once. The specimen sequenced was blood. Receptors were obtained from a man aged 18-30 years with Graves' hyperthyroidism.

This clonotype was observed a few times. The chain joins TRBV5-1 to TRBJ2-3, with 7 nucleotides matching TRBD1. CDR3 size: 14 residues. The V gene end was trimmed by 4 bases and the J gene end by 0 bases; junction bases not matched to a gene: 2. In germline, CDR1 is SGHRS, CDR2 YFSETQ. The CDR3 DNA is TGCGCCAGCAGCATGGGACAGAGCACAGATACGCAGTATTTT. Protein product: CASSMGQSTDTQYF.

This clonotype has more than one count but fewer than ten. The chain links TRBV7-8 to TRBJ2-2, with 9 bases lining up with TRBD2. Germline values: CDR1 SGHVS, CDR2 FQNEAQ. The length of the CDR3 is 17 residues. The ends lost 1 base at V and 6 bases at J; junction bases unmatched: 9. As DNA, the CDR3 is TGTGCCAGCAGCTTAGGCCCTGCGGGAGGGGGCGCCGGGGAGCTGTTTTTT. Its protein product is CASSLGPAGGGAGELFF.

This chain joins TRBV19 and TRBJ2-5; D possibly matches TRBD1 or TRBD2 (5 bases each). Germline CDR1 and CDR2: LNHDA and SQIVND (reference sequence). The CDR3 is made up of 14 amino acids. The V gene lost 4 bases and the J gene lost 9 bases, with 18 bases spanning the gap. CDR3 protein: CASSTRRERGAQYF. The CDR3 DNA reads TGTGCCAGTAGTACTAGACGAGAAAGGGGAGCCCAGTACTTC. Full variable domain (remainder filled in from reference TRBV19 and TRBJ2-5): DGGITQSPKYLFRKEGQNVTLSCEQNLNHDAMYWYRQDPGQGLRLIYYSQIVNDFQKGDIAEGYSVSREKKESFPLTVTSAQKNPTAFYLCASSTRRERGAQYFGPGTRLLVL.

This clonotype showed up many times. V gene TRBV12-5 combines with J gene TRBJ1-6, with 8 bases matching TRBD1. The CDR3 loop spans 13 amino acids. The trim removed 6 bases at V and 9 bases at J, leaving 4 bases unmatched. CDR1 is LGHNT, CDR2 FRNRAP, per germline. CDR3 amino acids: CASGDRVSSPLHF. The CDR3 nucleotides read TGTGCTAGTGGGGACAGGGTTAGTTCACCCCTCCACTTT.

In its sample, this clonotype was seen once. The chain has TRBV7-2 and TRBJ1-2; D is unclear. Germline loops: CDR1 SGHTA, CDR2 FQGNSA. Trimming took 6 bases from V and 8 from J, leaving 16 bases between them. The CDR3 extends over 13 amino acids. The CDR3 bases are TGTGCCAGCAGACTTAAGTGGAAGCACGGCTACACCTTC. Amino acid sequence: CASRLKWKHGYTF.

This clonotype is a singleton in its sample. This sequence joins TRBV6-5 and TRBJ2-7, with TRBD1 matching over 8 bases. CDR1 and CDR2 (germline): MNHEY, SVGAGI. This CDR3 is built from 18 residues. Trimming cost V 0 bases and J 0 bases; bases outside gene matches: 10. In nucleotides, the CDR3 is TGTGCCAGCAGTTACTCCCCCCGAACAGGGGGTAACTCCTACGAGCAGTACTTC. Its protein is CASSYSPRTGGNSYEQYF.

This clonotype showed up many times. This rearrangement joins TRBV7-3 to TRBJ2-1, with D possibly TRBD1 on 6 matching bases. CDR1 is SGHTA, CDR2 FQGTGA, per germline. CDR3 length: 17 residues. The germline V and J ends were trimmed by 5 bases and 5 bases, with 22 bases remaining between them. The CDR3 DNA is TGTGCCAGCAGCCCCCAGCCGGGACACAGGGAAAACAATGAGCAGTTCTTC. Its protein is CASSPQPGHRENNEQFF.

This clonotype was observed at least ten times. The CDR3, as DNA: TGTGCCACCAGCCTATCGATGTTTAGCTCCTACGAGCAGTACTTC. This encodes CATSLSMFSSYEQYF. This chain uses TRBV15 with TRBJ2-7; no reliable D call. The CDR3 runs 15 residues. The ends were cut back, 5 bases at V and 0 bases at J, with 14 bases in the middle. Germline V CDR1 and CDR2: LNHNV, YYDKDF (reference sequence).

This clonotype was counted a few times. The chain has TRBV6-1 and TRBJ1-4; D remains unclear. The germline gives CDR1 MNHNS, CDR2 SASEGT. Trimming took off 5 bases at V and 5 bases at J, with 15 bases between the two ends. This CDR3 is built from 15 residues. CDR3 loop: CASSNGFHPNEKLFF. CDR3 in DNA: TGTGCCAGCAGTAACGGCTTCCACCCGAATGAAAAACTGTTTTTT.

The chain employs TRBV20-1 and TRBJ2-1; 12 bases align to TRBD2. The CDR3 length is 13 residues. CDR1 is DFQATT and CDR2 is SNEGSKA in the germline V gene (reference sequence). Trimming removed 6 bases from V and 10 bases from J; junction bases left unmatched: 7. The CDR3 sequence: CSANGLAGWEQFF. The DNA for the CDR3 is TGCAGTGCAAATGGACTAGCGGGATGGGAGCAGTTCTTC.